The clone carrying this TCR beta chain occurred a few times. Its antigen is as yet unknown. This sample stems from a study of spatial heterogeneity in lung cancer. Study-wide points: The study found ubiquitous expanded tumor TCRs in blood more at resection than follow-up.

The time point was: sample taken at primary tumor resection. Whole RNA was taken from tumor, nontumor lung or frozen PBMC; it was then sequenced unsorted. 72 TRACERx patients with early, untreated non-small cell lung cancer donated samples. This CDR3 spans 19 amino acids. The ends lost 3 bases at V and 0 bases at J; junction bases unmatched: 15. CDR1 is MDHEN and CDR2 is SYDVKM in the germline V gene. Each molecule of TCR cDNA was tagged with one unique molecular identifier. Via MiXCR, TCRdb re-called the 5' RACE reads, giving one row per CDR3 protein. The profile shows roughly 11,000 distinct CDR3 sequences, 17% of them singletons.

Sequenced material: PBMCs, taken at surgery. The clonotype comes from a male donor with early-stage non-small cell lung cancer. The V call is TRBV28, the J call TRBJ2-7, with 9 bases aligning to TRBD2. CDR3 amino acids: CASSFGSRLAGIYSYEQYF. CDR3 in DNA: TGTGCCAGCAGTTTTGGAAGTCGGCTAGCGGGGATTTACTCCTACGAGCAGTACTTC.